Following are 20 T cell receptor beta chains from one sample sequenced in a study of blood T cells in healthy people across ages. A second PCR, run for about 6 to 11 cycles, used a sample-barcoded 5' primer plus a J-beta primer mix. MiXCR, run by TCRdb on the 5' RACE reads, gives a single entry per CDR3 protein. The repertoire holds some 1.4 million distinct CDR3 sequences, with around 42% as singletons. Source material: blood. The receptors were sampled from a woman younger than 30 in good health.

Comments on this clonotype: A much larger clonotype is one base distant, so this may be a read error. J is TRBJ2-1 and V is TRBV12-3 or TRBV12-4; D call uncertain. CDR3 size: 12 residues. V was pared by 3 bases and J by 7 bases, with 7 bases between. The CDR3 bases are TGTGCCAGCAGTTTCGCGAGGAATGAGCAGTTCTTC. Protein product: CASSFARNEQFF.

This clonotype was recorded a few times. This chain uses TRBV10-3 with TRBJ2-1; D is unresolved. CDR1 is ENHRY, CDR2 SYGVKD, per germline. V lost 8 bases and J lost 8, with 19 bases in between. The CDR3 has 14 residues. The CDR3 DNA reads as TGTGCCATCTGTCCCTTGGGTCGGGTGGATGAGCAGTTCTTC. Protein: CAICPLGRVDEQFF.

This clonotype appeared a few times. The V gene is TRBV29-1, the J gene TRBJ1-1; D ambiguous. V was pared by 3 bases and J by 1 base, with 9 bases between. Germline V gene sequence: CDR1 SQVTM, CDR2 ANQGSEA. CDR3 length equals 13 residues. The CDR3 bases are TGCAGCGTTGAGAGGACGGAGAACACTGAAGCTTTCTTT. It is translated as CSVERTENTEAFF.

The DNA of the CDR3 is TGTGCCAGCAGTGAACGATCCGGCAGGGGCTACACCTTC. This encodes CASSERSGRGYTF. This sequence joins TRBV6-1 and TRBJ1-2; the D is unclear. The CDR3 sequence is 13 residues long. The V gene's germline CDR1 is MNHNS and CDR2 SASEGT. Trimming stripped 2 bases from V and 8 bases from J, with 12 bases between.

The chain uses TRBV19 and TRBJ1-1, with D maybe TRBD1 (6 bases). V lost 9 bases and J 7 bases, leaving 18 bases between the germline ends. Germline values: CDR1 LNHDA, CDR2 SQIVND (reference sequence). This CDR3 has 13 amino acids. The CDR3 is CASQNRVGGEAFF. DNA for the CDR3: TGTGCCAGCCAAAACAGGGTTGGAGGTGAAGCTTTCTTT.

The CDR3 is CAISESKSGELFF. CDR3 DNA sequence: TGTGCCATCAGTGAGTCGAAGTCCGGGGAGCTGTTTTTT. The chain links TRBV10-3 to TRBJ2-2; D is unresolved. The CDR3 is 13 residues long. CDR1 and CDR2 (germline): ENHRY, SYGVKD. V dropped 0 bases and J dropped 6 bases, with 5 bases sitting between them.

This clonotype occurred a few times. The genes are TRBV20-1 and TRBJ2-7, with TRBD2 identical over 13 bases. Germline CDR1 is DFQATT and CDR2 is SNEGSKA (reference sequence). The CDR3 contains 14 residues. V shed 3 bases and J 6 bases; nucleotides not matched to a gene: 5. The CDR3 nucleotides read TGCAGTGCTAGGCCGACTAGCGGGAGGAGCGAGCAGTACTTC. It codes for CSARPTSGRSEQYF.

V is TRBV27 and J is TRBJ1-2; D is possibly TRBD1 (5 bases). V lost 0 bases to trimming and J lost 8 bases, with 13 bases between them. Per germline, CDR1 MNHEY and CDR2 SMNVEV (reference sequence). The CDR3 sequence is 14 residues long. The CDR3 bases are TGTGCCAGCAGTTTATCGCCAGGGCCCTACGGCTACACCTTC. It translates to CASSLSPGPYGYTF.

The CDR3 coding sequence is TGTGCCACCAGTGAGGACAGCCCCTACGAGCAGTACTTC. This gives the protein CATSEDSPYEQYF. The chain is built from TRBV24-1 and TRBJ2-7; D perhaps matches TRBD1 (6 bases). V shed 4 bases and J shed 2 bases, with 8 bases lying between them. Germline CDR1 KGHDR, CDR2 SFDVKD. The CDR3 has 13 amino acids.

This clonotype appeared a few times. V usage is TRBV4-1 and J usage is TRBJ2-1; 11 bases match TRBD2. The J segment lost 6 bases and the V segment lost 5 bases, leaving 21 bases of the junction unmatched. The CDR3 has 20 amino acids. The germline V gene encodes CDR1 MGHRA and CDR2 YSYEKL. The CDR3 sequence is CASSTAEDRVLAGAPNEQFF. As DNA, the CDR3 is TGCGCCAGCAGCACAGCCGAGGACAGGGTACTAGCGGGAGCCCCCAATGAGCAGTTCTTC.

This clonotype was counted only a few times. The rearrangement joins TRBV27 to TRBJ2-5; D remains ambiguous. The CDR3 totals 14 residues. Germline V gene data show CDR1 as MNHEY and CDR2 as SMNVEV (reference sequence). Trimming left V 4 bases short and J 1 base short, with 10 bases between. In DNA form, the CDR3 reads TGTGCCAGCAGTTGGGCGGCAGTCCAAGAGACCCAGTACTTC. Amino acid sequence: CASSWAAVQETQYF.

This chain links TRBV27 with TRBJ1-2; no clear D gene. The CDR3 is 15 residues long. V was trimmed by 0 bases and J by 4 bases, leaving 12 bases between them. Germline V gene lookup returns CDR1 MNHEY and CDR2 SMNVEV (reference sequence). DNA for the CDR3: TGTGCCAGCAGTTTATCGGGTGGACCGAGCTATGGCTACACCTTC. Its translation is CASSLSGGPSYGYTF.

This clonotype was picked up a small number of times. V and J are TRBV20-1 and TRBJ2-7; 7 nucleotides agree with TRBD1. The CDR3 totals 12 residues. In germline, CDR1 is DFQATT, CDR2 SNEGSKA (reference sequence). CDR3 in DNA: TGCAATACCCCGGCAGGGGGCTACGAGCAGTACTTC. Encoded protein: CNTPAGGYEQYF.

This sequence joins TRBV4-1 and TRBJ2-1, with D possibly TRBD2 on 5 matching bases. From germline, CDR1 is MGHRA and CDR2 YSYEKL. The CDR3 is 19 amino acids. The V gene lost 0 bases and the J gene lost 9 bases, with 27 bases spanning the gap. CDR3 nucleotide sequence: TGCGCCAGCAGCCAAGAAATTAATCGGGGTCCACCCCTAGGGAGTGAGCAGTTCTTC. Amino acid sequence: CASSQEINRGPPLGSEQFF.

V and J are TRBV27 and TRBJ2-7; D uncertain. This CDR3 is built from 13 residues. Deletions cut 0 bases from V and 5 bases from J, with 8 bases between. Germline V gives CDR1 MNHEY, CDR2 SMNVEV (reference sequence). The CDR3 sequence: CASSLSQSNEQYF. The CDR3 DNA sequence: TGTGCCAGCAGTTTATCACAGTCTAACGAGCAGTACTTC.

The table lists this clonotype with a few counts. The chain links TRBV12-3 or TRBV12-4 to TRBJ2-1, with D uncertain. Trimming cost V 5 bases and J 4 bases, with 12 bases left between them. There are 14 residues in the CDR3. CDR3 in DNA: TGTGCCAGCAGTCCTCCACAGTCTTACAATGAGCAGTTCTTC. Translation gives CASSPPQSYNEQFF.

The chain has TRBV4-2 and TRBJ2-1, with TRBD1 as a possible D gene (6 bases). The CDR3 loop spans 15 amino acids. Germline V CDR1 and CDR2: LGHNA, YNFKEQ. Trimming stripped 7 bases from V and 3 bases from J, with 16 bases between. CDR3 amino acids: CASNPGAAIYNEQFF. The CDR3 coding sequence is TGTGCCAGCAACCCAGGGGCGGCCATCTACAATGAGCAGTTCTTC.

This chain connects TRBV5-1 to TRBJ2-5; 8 bases align to TRBD2. The J call may be in error: the DNA end matches TRBJ2-1 better. CDR1 and CDR2 (germline): SGHRS, YFSETQ. This CDR3 has 15 residues. This chain's CDR3 is CASSLKRGLQETQFF. The CDR3 nucleotides are TGCGCCAGCAGCTTAAAGCGGGGGCTCCAAGAGACCCAGTTCTTC.

This clonotype was counted at least ten times. The chain couples TRBV10-3 to TRBJ2-3; 10 positions match TRBD2. Germline CDR1 is ENHRY and CDR2 is SYGVKD. Trimming took 3 bases from V and 5 from J; bases not matched to a gene: 5. The CDR3 has 15 amino acids. The CDR3 DNA reads TGTGCCATCAGTGAACCAGCGGGAGGGGTAGATACGCAGTATTTT. Its translation: CAISEPAGGVDTQYF.

The V call is TRBV6-5, the J call TRBJ1-2; no firm D call. V was shortened by 4 bases and J by 1 base, with 19 bases between the two germline ends. Germline CDR1 MNHEY, CDR2 SVGAGI. The CDR3 totals 17 residues. CDR3 nucleotides: TGTGCCAGCAGTTTTCGCCCTGAGACACTAATTAACTATGGCTACACCTTC. It yields the protein CASSFRPETLINYGYTF.